What follows is one T cell receptor beta chain and its context. 13 Jbeta primers and 60 Vbeta primers were used for the PCR. This table comes from immunoSEQ multiplex PCR, and its TCRdb copy is limited to in-frame clones, with some not included. The sample includes roughly 200,000 clones, about 86% seen only once; the top ten take roughly 0.33%. This entry belongs to a study of cytomegalovirus exposure and HLA in healthy donors. The ends were cut back, 4 bases at V and 4 bases at J, with 14 bases in the middle. The CDR3 extends over 15 amino acids. Germline V CDR1 and CDR2: ENHRY, SYGVKD. This sequence originates from a woman younger than 45 in good health and CMV-seronegative. What was sequenced was PBMCs. The chain couples TRBV10-3 to TRBJ2-1, with D perhaps matching TRBD2 (6 bases). This CDR3 is CAISGAGGIYNEQFF. DNA for the CDR3: TGTGCCATCAGTGGGGCGGGCGGGATATACAATGAGCAGTTCTTC.